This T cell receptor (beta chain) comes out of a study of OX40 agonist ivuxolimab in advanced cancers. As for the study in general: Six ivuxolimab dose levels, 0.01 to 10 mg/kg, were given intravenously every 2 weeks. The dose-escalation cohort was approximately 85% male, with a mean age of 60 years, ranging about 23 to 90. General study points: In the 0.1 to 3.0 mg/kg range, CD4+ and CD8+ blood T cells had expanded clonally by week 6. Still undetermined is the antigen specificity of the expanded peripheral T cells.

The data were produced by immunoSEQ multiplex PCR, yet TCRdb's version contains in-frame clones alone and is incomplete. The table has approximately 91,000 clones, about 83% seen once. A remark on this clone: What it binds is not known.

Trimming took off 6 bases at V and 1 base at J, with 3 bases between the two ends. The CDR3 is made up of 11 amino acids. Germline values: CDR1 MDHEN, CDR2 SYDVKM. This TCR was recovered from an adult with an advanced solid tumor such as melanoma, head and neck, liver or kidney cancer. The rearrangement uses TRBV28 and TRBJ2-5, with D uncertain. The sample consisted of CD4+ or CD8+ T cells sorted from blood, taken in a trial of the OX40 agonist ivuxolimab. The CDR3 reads CASSLQETQYF. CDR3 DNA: TGTGCCAGCAGCCTCCAAGAGACCCAGTACTTC.